The entry below gives a single TCR beta chain sequence along with its context. Its specific antigen is unknown. The input lacks base qualities; no much larger clone sits a single base away. The CDR3 regions of human TCRbeta chains were subjected to immunosequencing. Regarding the original processing steps: TCRs in the repertoires were matched against a reference library of SARS-CoV-2-specific TCRs that had been generated with the MIRA antigen-specificity platform. Breadth was defined as the fraction of unique TCRs that were SARS-CoV-2-associated, and depth was defined as the fraction of total T cells that were SARS-CoV-2-associated. Using the MIRA data, each spike-specific TCR was assigned both to the spike region to which the TCR was reactive and to a CD4 or CD8 class. Log10-transformed breadth and depth values were compared by one-way ANOVA with Sidak's multiple comparisons tests. Entries here come from immuneACCESS through TCRdb and include only in-frame sequences with V and J called. Some clones fail to appear in such tables; in the studies checked, an unresolved V gene covers under half of the shortfall, and the cause of the remainder is unknown. V and J calls and clone size come straight from that table; D and trimming were deduced from the DNA. For this sample the table gives fewer than 200,000 clones, of which roughly 89% were detected only once. 1.6% of the sample lies in the top ten.

The CDR3 runs 15 amino acids, cysteine and phenylalanine included. The only DNA kept is the CDR3, 45 bases in frame from the first base. A distance of 11 bases separates the germline ends of V and J, which lose 1 base and 5 bases respectively. According to the germline V gene, CDR1 reads SGHTA and CDR2 reads FQGTGA. The data derive from a study of T cell responses to AZD1222 COVID-19 vaccine (dated by TCRdb to about 2021). In the study overall: AZD1222 recipients given second doses at about 4 weeks or at about 12 weeks were pooled, since spike-specific TCR depth and breadth were not found to differ between the two schedules. A total of about 230 trial participants underwent TCR sequencing, of whom approximately 210 received two doses of AZD1222 and about 25 received two doses of the MenACWY control vaccine. Trial participants were enrolled by age into subgroups of 18-55, 56-69 and 70-plus years, and about 150, 27 and 61 TCR-sequenced participants, respectively, were included in these subgroups. What the work shows at the level of the full study, not this receptor alone: Participants were mostly white British and included more females than males, and it was suggested by the authors that clonal diversity may have been underestimated. CD4 TCRs associated with the vaccine covered the entire spike protein, and the dominant responses were in regions 160-218 and 743-854. Conclusions about previously exposed vaccinees were limited because only six AZD1222 recipients were SARS-CoV-2 seropositive at baseline. The 56-69-year group was small, and its depth increase did not reach significance, likely because of low power. After two AZD1222 doses, both the breadth and the depth of spike-specific TCRs were significantly higher than at day 0 and than in MenACWY recipients. Because no day 14 peak-response samples were available, the repertoires could be characterized only after the peak T cell response. Reportedly, almost half of the unique spike-specific TCRs recognized epitopes lying outside the regions that are mutated in the B.1.351 and B.1.1.7 variants.

This specimen's time point label, interpreted: baseline before first vaccination. Vaccinee samples were obtained from the UK trials COV001 and COV002, which included a single-blind randomized controlled phase 2/3 trial of AZD1222 (ChAdOx1 nCoV-19) in healthy adults. For TCRbeta chain sequencing, PBMC samples were collected from trial participants at day 0 and at day 28 after the second dose. Here the chain combines TRBV7-3 and TRBJ1-4; the D segment could be TRBD1, given 6 matching bases. Sequences were derived from peripheral blood, sampled on day 0 of AZD1222 vaccination. The sequence came from an adult in good health. The DNA is as follows: TGTGCCAGCAGCTTAAGAGGGGGGCGGAATGAAAAACTGTTTTTT. This translates into CASSLRGGRNEKLFF.